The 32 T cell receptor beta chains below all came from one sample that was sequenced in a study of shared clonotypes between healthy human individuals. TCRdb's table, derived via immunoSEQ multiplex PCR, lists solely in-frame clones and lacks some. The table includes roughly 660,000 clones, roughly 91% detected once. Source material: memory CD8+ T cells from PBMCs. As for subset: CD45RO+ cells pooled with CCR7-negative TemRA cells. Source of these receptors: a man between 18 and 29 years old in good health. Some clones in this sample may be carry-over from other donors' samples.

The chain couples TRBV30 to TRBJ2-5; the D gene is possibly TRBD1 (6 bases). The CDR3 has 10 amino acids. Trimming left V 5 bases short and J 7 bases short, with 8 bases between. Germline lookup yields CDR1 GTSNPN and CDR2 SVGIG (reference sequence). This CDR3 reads CAWATGTQYF. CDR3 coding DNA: TGTGCCTGGGCGACAGGGACCCAGTACTTC.

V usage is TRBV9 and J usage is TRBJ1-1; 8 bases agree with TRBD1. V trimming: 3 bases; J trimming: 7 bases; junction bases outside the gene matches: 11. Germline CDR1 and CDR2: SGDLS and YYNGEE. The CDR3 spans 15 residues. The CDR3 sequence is CASSDRWDRPLEAFF. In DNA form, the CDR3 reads TGTGCCAGCAGCGACCGATGGGACAGGCCTCTTGAAGCTTTCTTT.

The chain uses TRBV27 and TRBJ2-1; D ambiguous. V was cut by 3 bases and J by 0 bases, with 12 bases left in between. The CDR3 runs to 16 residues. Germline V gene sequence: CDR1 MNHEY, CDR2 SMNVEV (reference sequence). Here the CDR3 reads CASSLGQWSSYNEQFF. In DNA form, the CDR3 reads TGTGCCAGCAGTTTGGGCCAATGGAGCTCCTACAATGAGCAGTTCTTC.

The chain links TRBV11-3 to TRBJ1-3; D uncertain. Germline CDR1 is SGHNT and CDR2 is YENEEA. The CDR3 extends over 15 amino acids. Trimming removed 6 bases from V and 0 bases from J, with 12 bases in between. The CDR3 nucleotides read TGTGCCAGCAGTGACTCTTTGACCTCTGGAAACACCATATATTTT. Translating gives CASSDSLTSGNTIYF.

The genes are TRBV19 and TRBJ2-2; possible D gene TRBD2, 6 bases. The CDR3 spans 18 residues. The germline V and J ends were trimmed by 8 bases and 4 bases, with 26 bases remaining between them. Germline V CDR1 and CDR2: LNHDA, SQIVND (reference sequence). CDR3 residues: CASGTGRTPSNPTGELFF. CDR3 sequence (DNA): TGTGCCAGTGGCACCGGGAGAACGCCTAGCAATCCCACCGGGGAGCTGTTTTTT. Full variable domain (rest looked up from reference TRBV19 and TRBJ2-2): DGGITQSPKYLFRKEGQNVTLSCEQNLNHDAMYWYRQDPGQGLRLIYYSQIVNDFQKGDIAEGYSVSREKKESFPLTVTSAQKNPTAFYLCASGTGRTPSNPTGELFFGEGSRLTVL.

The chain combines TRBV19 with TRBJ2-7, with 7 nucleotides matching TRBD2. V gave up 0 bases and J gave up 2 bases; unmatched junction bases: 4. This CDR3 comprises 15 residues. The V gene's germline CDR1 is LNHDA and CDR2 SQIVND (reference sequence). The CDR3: CASSIDREGTYEQYF. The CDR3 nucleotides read TGTGCCAGTAGTATAGACAGGGAGGGGACCTACGAGCAGTACTTC.

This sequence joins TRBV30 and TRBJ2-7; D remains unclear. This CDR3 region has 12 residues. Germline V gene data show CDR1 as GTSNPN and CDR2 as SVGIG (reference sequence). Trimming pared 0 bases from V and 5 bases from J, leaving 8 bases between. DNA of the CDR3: TGTGCCTGGAGTGTACTGAACCACGAGCAGTACTTC. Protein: CAWSVLNHEQYF.

The CDR3 DNA reads as TGCGCCAGCAGCTCTCGGGGCAGCGACTCGGGGGGCTACACCTTC. Its protein is CASSSRGSDSGGYTF. The chain links TRBV4-1 to TRBJ1-2; D may be TRBD1 (5 bases). Looked up from germline, CDR1 is MGHRA and CDR2 is YSYEKL. With 5 bases removed from V and 8 bases from J, the gap between germline ends came to 21 bases. The length of the CDR3 is 15 residues.

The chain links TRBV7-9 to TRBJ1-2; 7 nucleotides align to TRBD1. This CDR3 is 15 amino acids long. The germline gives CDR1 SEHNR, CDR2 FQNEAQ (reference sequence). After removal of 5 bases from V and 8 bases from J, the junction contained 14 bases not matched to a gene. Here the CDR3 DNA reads TGTGCCAGCAGCACTACAGGGGCCCCTCTATGGGGCTACACCTTC. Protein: CASSTTGAPLWGYTF.

CDR3 nucleotides: TGCGCCAGCGACCTACTAGCGGGAGGTCGAGATACGCAGTATTTT. Residues: CASDLLAGGRDTQYF. The chain joins TRBV5-1 to TRBJ2-3; 12 positions match TRBD2. The germline gives CDR1 SGHRS, CDR2 YFSETQ. V shed 7 bases, J shed 5 bases, and the junction held 8 bases outside the gene matches. The CDR3 is 15 residues long.

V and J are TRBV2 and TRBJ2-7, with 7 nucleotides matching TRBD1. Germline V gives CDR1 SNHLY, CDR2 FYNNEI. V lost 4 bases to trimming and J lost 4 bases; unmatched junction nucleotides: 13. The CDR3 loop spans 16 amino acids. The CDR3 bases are TGTGCCAGCAGTGTGGATCGACAGGGTCGAGAATACGAGCAGTACTTC. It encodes CASSVDRQGREYEQYF.

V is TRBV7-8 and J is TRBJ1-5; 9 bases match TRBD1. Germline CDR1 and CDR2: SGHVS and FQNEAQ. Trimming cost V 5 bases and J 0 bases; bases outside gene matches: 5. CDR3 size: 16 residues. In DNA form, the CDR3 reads TGTGCCAGCAGCCGGGACAGGGCCTATAGCAATCAGCCCCAGCATTTT. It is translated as CASSRDRAYSNQPQHF.

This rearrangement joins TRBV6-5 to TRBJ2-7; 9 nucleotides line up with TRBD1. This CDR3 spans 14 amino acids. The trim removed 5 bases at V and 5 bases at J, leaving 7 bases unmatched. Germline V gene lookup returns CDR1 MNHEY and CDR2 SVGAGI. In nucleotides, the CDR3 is TGTGCCAGCAGTCCACAGGGGGCGGTCCACGAGCAGTACTTC. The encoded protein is CASSPQGAVHEQYF.

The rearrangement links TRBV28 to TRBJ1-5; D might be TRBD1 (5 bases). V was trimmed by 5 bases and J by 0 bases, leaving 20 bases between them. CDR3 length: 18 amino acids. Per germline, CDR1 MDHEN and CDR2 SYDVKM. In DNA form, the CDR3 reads TGTGCCAGCAGTCCAGGGTACCAGGCGCCCTATAGCAATCAGCCCCAGCATTTT. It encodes CASSPGYQAPYSNQPQHF.

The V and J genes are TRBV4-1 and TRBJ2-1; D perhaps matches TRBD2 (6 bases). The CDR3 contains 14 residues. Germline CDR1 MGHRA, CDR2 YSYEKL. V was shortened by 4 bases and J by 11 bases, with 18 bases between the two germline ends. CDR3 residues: CASSPSGLRRKQFF. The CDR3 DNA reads TGCGCCAGCAGCCCGTCGGGACTCCGAAGAAAGCAGTTCTTC.

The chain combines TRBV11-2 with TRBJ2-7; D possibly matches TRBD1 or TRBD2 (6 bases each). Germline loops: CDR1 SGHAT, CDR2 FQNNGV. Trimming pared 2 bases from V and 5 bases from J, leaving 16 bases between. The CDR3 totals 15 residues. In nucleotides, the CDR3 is TGTGCCAGCAGCTTAACGGGGGCCAGACGAGACGAGCAGTACTTC. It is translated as CASSLTGARRDEQYF. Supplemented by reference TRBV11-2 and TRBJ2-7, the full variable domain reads EAGVAQSPRYKIIEKRQSVAFWCNPISGHATLYWYQQILGQGPKLLIQFQNNGVVDDSQLPKDRFSAERLKGVDSTLKIQPAKLEDSAVYLCASSLTGARRDEQYFGPGTRLTVT.

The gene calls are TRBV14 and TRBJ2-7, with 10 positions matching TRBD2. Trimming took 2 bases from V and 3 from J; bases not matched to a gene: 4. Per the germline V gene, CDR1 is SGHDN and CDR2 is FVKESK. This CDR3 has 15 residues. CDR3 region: CASSQTLAGVYEQYF. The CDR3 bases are TGTGCCAGCAGCCAAACTCTAGCGGGAGTCTACGAGCAGTACTTC.

This CDR3 reads CASSRDRAGGNEQFF. The CDR3 bases are TGTGCCAGCAGTCGAGACAGGGCGGGGGGCAATGAGCAGTTCTTC. The chain has TRBV7-9 and TRBJ2-1, with a possible D match to TRBD2 (8 bases). The V gene's germline CDR1 is SEHNR and CDR2 FQNEAQ (reference sequence). The CDR3 totals 15 residues. V was pared by 6 bases and J by 6 bases, with 18 bases between.

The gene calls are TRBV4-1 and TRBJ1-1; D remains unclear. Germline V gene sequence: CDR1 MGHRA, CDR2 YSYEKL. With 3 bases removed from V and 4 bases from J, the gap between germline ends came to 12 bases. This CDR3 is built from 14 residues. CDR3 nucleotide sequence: TGCGCCAGCAGCCACGAGGGCTGGCGCACTGAAGCTTTCTTT. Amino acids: CASSHEGWRTEAFF.

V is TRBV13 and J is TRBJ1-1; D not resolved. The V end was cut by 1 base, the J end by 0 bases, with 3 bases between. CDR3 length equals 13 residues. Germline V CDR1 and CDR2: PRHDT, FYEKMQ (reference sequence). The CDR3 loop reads CASSLALNTEAFF. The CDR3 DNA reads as TGTGCCAGCAGCTTAGCACTGAACACTGAAGCTTTCTTT.

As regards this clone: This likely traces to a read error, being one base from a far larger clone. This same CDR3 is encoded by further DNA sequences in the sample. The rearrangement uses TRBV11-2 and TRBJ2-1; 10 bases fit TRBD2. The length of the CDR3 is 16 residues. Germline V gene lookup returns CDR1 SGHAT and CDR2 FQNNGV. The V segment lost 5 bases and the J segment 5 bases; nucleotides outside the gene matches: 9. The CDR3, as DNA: TGTGCCAGCAGCCAAGGGACTAGCGTAATCCACAATGAGCAGTTCTTC. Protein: CASSQGTSVIHNEQFF.

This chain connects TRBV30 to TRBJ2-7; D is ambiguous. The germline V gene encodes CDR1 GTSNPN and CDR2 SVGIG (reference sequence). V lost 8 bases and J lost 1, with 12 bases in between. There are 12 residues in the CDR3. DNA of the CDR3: TGTGCCCTCCTGACTCCATCCTACGAGCAGTACTTC. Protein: CALLTPSYEQYF. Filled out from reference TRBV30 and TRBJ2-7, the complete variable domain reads SQTIHQWPATLVQPVGSPLSLECTVEGTSNPNLYWYRQAAGRGLQLLFYSVGIGQISSEVPQNLSASRPQDRQFILSSKKLLLSDSGFYLCALLTPSYEQYFGPGTRLTVT.

The CDR3 loop reads CASSFGQGRYGYTF. CDR3 in DNA: TGTGCCAGCAGCTTCGGACAGGGCCGCTATGGCTACACCTTC. The rearrangement links TRBV5-6 to TRBJ1-2; 8 nucleotides match TRBD1. The CDR3 length is 14 residues. Losses at the gene ends were 2 bases for V and 4 bases for J; bases not matched to a gene: 4. CDR1 is SGHDT and CDR2 is YYEEEE in the germline V gene.

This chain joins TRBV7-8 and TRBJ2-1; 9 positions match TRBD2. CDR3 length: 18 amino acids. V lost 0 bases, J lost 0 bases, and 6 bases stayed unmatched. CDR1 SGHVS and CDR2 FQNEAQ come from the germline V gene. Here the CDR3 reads CASSLAMTSGSSYNEQFF. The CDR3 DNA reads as TGTGCCAGCAGCTTAGCGATGACTAGCGGTAGCTCCTACAATGAGCAGTTCTTC. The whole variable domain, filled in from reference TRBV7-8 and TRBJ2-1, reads GAGVSQSPRYKVAKRGQDVALRCDPISGHVSLFWYQQALGQGPEFLTYFQNEAQLDKSGLPSDRFFAERPEGSVSTLKIQRTQQEDSAVYLCASSLAMTSGSSYNEQFFGPGTRLTVL.

The CDR3 region is CASSKTGTDAYEQYF. In DNA form, the CDR3 reads TGTGCCAGCAGCAAAACCGGGACAGATGCTTACGAGCAGTACTTC. This chain connects TRBV7-9 to TRBJ2-7, with TRBD1 matching over 7 bases. In germline, CDR1 is SEHNR, CDR2 FQNEAQ (reference sequence). CDR3 size: 15 residues. V shed 5 bases, J shed 4 bases, and the junction held 11 bases outside the gene matches.

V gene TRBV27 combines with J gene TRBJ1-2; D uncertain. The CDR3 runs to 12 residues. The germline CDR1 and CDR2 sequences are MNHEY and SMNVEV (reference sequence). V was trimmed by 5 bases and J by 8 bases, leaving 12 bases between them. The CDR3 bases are TGTGCCAGCAGTACATGGCTGGGCGGCTACACCTTC. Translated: CASSTWLGGYTF.

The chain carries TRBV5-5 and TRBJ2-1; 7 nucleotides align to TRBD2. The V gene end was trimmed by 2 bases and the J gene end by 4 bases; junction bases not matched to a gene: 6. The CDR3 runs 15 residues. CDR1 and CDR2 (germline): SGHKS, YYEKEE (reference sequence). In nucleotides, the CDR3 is TGTGCCAGCAGCTTCCCGAGCGGGACTTACAATGAGCAGTTCTTC. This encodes CASSFPSGTYNEQFF.

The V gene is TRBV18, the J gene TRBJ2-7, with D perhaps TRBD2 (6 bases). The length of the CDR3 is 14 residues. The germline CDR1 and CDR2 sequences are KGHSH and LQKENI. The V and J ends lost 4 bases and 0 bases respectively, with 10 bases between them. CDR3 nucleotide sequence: TGTGCCAGCTCACAAACCGGGAGCTCCTACGAGCAGTACTTC. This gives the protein CASSQTGSSYEQYF.

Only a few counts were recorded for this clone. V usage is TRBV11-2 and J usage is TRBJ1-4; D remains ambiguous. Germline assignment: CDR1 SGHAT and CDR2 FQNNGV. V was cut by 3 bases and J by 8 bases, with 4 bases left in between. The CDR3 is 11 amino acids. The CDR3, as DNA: TGTGCCAGCAGCTTCCGAGAAAAACTGTTTTTT. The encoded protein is CASSFREKLFF.

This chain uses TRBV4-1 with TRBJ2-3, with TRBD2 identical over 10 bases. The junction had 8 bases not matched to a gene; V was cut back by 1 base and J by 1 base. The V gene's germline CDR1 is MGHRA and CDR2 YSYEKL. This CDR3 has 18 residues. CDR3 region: CASSQGLFGLAGTDTQYF. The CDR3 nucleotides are TGCGCCAGCAGCCAAGGGCTTTTCGGACTAGCGGGCACAGATACGCAGTATTTT.

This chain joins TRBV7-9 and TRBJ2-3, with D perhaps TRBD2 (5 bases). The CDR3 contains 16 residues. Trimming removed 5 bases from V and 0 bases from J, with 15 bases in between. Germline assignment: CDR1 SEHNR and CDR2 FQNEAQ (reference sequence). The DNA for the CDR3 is TGTGCCAGCAGCCCCTCCAAGACTACTAGCACAGATACGCAGTATTTT. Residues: CASSPSKTTSTDTQYF.

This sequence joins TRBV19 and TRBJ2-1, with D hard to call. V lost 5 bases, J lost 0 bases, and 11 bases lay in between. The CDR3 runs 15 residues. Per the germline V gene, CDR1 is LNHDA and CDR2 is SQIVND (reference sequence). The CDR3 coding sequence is TGTGCCAGTAGTTCCCCATTAAGCTCCTACAATGAGCAGTTCTTC. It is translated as CASSSPLSSYNEQFF.